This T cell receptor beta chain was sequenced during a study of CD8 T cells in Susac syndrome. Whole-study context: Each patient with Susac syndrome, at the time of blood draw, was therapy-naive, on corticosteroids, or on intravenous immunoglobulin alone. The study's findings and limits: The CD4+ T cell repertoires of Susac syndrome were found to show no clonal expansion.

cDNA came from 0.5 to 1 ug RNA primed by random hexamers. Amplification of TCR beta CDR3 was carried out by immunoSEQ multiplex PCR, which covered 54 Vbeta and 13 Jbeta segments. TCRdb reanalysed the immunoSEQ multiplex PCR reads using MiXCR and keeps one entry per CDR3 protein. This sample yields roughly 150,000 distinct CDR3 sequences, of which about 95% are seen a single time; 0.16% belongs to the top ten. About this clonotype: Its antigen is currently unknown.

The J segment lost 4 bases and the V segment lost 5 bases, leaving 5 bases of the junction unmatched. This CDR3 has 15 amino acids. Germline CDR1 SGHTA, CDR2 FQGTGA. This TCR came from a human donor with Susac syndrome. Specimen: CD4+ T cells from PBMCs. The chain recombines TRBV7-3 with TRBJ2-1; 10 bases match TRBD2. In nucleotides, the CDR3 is TGTGCCAGCAGCCGGAGCGGGGGGGGATACAATGAGCAGTTCTTC. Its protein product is CASSRSGGGYNEQFF.